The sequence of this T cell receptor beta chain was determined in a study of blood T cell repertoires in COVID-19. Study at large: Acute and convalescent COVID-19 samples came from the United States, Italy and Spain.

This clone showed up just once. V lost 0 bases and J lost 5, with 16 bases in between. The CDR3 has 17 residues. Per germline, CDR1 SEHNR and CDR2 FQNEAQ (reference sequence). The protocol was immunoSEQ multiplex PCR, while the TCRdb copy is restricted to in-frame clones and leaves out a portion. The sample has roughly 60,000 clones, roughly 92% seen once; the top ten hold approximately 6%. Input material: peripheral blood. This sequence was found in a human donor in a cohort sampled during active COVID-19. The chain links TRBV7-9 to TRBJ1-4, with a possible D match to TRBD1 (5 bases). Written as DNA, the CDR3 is TGTGCCAGCAGCTTAGCCCTGTGGGGGGGTCGGAATGAAAAACTGTTTTTT. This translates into CASSLALWGGRNEKLFF.